The entry below gives a single T cell receptor beta chain sequence along with its context. These data originate in a study of OX40 agonist ivuxolimab in advanced cancers. Clones were sequenced by immunoSEQ multiplex PCR, and TCRdb holds only the in-frame ones, with some missing. The sample has about 59,000 clones, about four fifths seen once. The germline V gene has CDR1 SGHRS and CDR2 YFSETQ. The CDR3 sequence is 14 residues long. With 4 bases removed from V and 3 bases from J, the gap between germline ends came to 13 bases. The J gene is TRBJ1-1, the V gene TRBV5-1, with a weak D call TRBD1 (6 bases). The sample was CD4+ or CD8+ T cells sorted from blood, taken in a trial of the OX40 agonist ivuxolimab. This receptor was identified in an adult with an advanced solid tumor such as melanoma, head and neck, liver or kidney cancer. In DNA, the CDR3 is TGCGCCAGCAGCCTAACAGGGAGGGACACTGAAGCTTTCTTT. Encoded protein: CASSLTGRDTEAFF.